Each of the 23 T cell receptor beta chains below was sequenced from the same sample in a study of blood T cell repertoires in COVID-19. The method was immunoSEQ multiplex PCR; TCRdb's version includes in-frame clones alone and lacks a portion of them. The profile covers about 160,000 clones, with roughly 80% appearing a single time and approximately 3% taken by the ten largest. Sample: PBMCs or T cells enriched from blood (not recorded which). These receptors were taken from a woman aged 55-69 years who had recovered from COVID-19.

This chain joins TRBV6-2 or TRBV6-3 and TRBJ2-2, with 14 bases that match TRBD2. The length of the CDR3 is 20 residues. V was pared by 0 bases and J by 4 bases, with 10 bases of the junction left unmatched. Germline V lookup: CDR1 MNHEY, CDR2 SVGEGT. Here the CDR3 DNA reads TGTGCCAGCAGTTACTCGAGACTAGCGGGGGGGCCTATCGGCACCGGGGAGCTGTTTTTT. Its translation is CASSYSRLAGGPIGTGELFF.

CDR3 region: CASSPGGQGKTDTQYF. The DNA for the CDR3 is TGTGCCAGCAGCCCCGGCGGACAGGGCAAGACAGATACGCAGTATTTT. The chain carries TRBV4-2 and TRBJ2-3, with TRBD1 matching 8 bases. The CDR3 is 16 residues long. Germline CDR1 is LGHNA and CDR2 is YNFKEQ. V was pared by 4 bases and J by 3 bases, with 9 bases of the junction left unmatched.

The chain carries TRBV7-2 and TRBJ2-7; 9 nucleotides align to TRBD1. The CDR3 is 13 residues long. Germline values: CDR1 SGHTA, CDR2 FQGNSA. The trim removed 5 bases at V and 6 bases at J, leaving 5 bases unmatched. The DNA of the CDR3 is TGTGCCAGCAGCGCAGGACAGGGGTTCGAGCAGTACTTC. This sequence encodes CASSAGQGFEQYF.

This rearrangement joins TRBV12-5 to TRBJ2-7; 8 bases agree with TRBD2. From germline, CDR1 is LGHNT and CDR2 FRNRAP. The CDR3 has 14 residues. The trim removed 4 bases at V and 7 bases at J, leaving 9 bases unmatched. The chain's CDR3 is CASGSLAGSGEQYF. The CDR3 DNA reads as TGTGCTAGTGGTTCCTTAGCGGGGTCGGGGGAGCAGTACTTC. Complete variable domain (other parts from reference TRBV12-5 and TRBJ2-7): DARVTQTPRHKVTEMGQEVTMRCQPILGHNTVFWYRQTMMQGLELLAYFRNRAPLDDSGMPKDRFSAEMPDATLATLKIQPSEPRDSAVYFCASGSLAGSGEQYFGPGTRLTVT.

The V call is TRBV2, the J call TRBJ2-5; no reliable D call. The length of the CDR3 is 12 residues. V was pared by 8 bases and J by 5 bases, with 12 bases between. Germline V gene sequence: CDR1 SNHLY, CDR2 FYNNEI. CDR3 bases: TGTGCCAGCTCAAGGCTGAGGGAGACCCAGTACTTC. As protein: CASSRLRETQYF.

The V call is TRBV7-2, the J call TRBJ2-5, with a tentative D call TRBD1 (7 bases). Deletions cut 4 bases from V and 5 bases from J, with 17 bases between. The CDR3 sequence is 15 residues long. Germline CDR1 is SGHTA and CDR2 is FQGNSA. Here the CDR3 DNA reads TGTGCCAGCAGCTACGACAGGGACTCATTTGAGACCCAGTACTTC. Translating it yields CASSYDRDSFETQYF.

V usage is TRBV6-5 and J usage is TRBJ1-6, with 9 bases identical to TRBD1. This CDR3 comprises 14 residues. Trimming cost V 6 bases and J 7 bases; bases outside gene matches: 4. The germline CDR1 and CDR2 sequences are MNHEY and SVGAGI. CDR3: CASSRTGGNSPLHF. The CDR3 coding sequence is TGTGCCAGCAGCAGAACAGGGGGCAATTCACCCCTCCACTTT.

The V and J genes are TRBV9 and TRBJ2-7, with TRBD2 matching 11 bases. Germline V gene sequence: CDR1 SGDLS, CDR2 YYNGEE. V shed 3 bases and J 6 bases; nucleotides not matched to a gene: 8. The CDR3 runs to 15 residues. DNA for the CDR3: TGTGCCAGCAGCGGAGGAGCTAGCGGGGGGCTCGAGCAGTACTTC. This translates into CASSGGASGGLEQYF.

CDR3 nucleotides: TGTGCCAGCAGCTTAGGACAGGCTAACTATGGCTACACCTTC. Protein product: CASSLGQANYGYTF. The chain uses TRBV7-8 and TRBJ1-2, with D tentatively TRBD1 (6 bases). There are 14 residues in the CDR3. Trimming shortened V by 1 base and J by 0 bases, and 6 bases separated the two germline ends. Germline V CDR1 and CDR2: SGHVS, FQNEAQ.

The CDR3, as DNA: TGCGCCAGCAGCGGCCGGGAGTCTAGCGGGGGGTGGTTCTTC. This encodes CASSGRESSGGWFF. The chain uses TRBV5-1 and TRBJ2-1, with TRBD2 matching over 11 bases. Germline CDR1 reads SGHRS; CDR2 reads YFSETQ. V lost 4 bases and J lost 15; bases outside the gene matches: 12. CDR3 length: 14 amino acids.

The V gene is TRBV18, the J gene TRBJ1-2, with D possibly TRBD1 on 6 matching bases. Trimming cost V 5 bases and J 2 bases, with 27 bases left between them. The germline gives CDR1 KGHSH, CDR2 LQKENI. The CDR3 contains 19 residues. CDR3 residues: CASSRRPSGQTPKNYGYTF. CDR3 nucleotides: TGTGCCAGCTCAAGGAGGCCCAGCGGACAGACCCCTAAAAACTATGGCTACACCTTC. Using reference TRBV18 and TRBJ1-2 for the parts outside the CDR3, the full variable domain is NAGVMQNPRHLVRRRGQEARLRCSPMKGHSHVYWYRQLPEEGLKFMVYLQKENIIDESGMPKERFSAEFPKEGPSILRIQQVVRGDSAAYFCASSRRPSGQTPKNYGYTFGSGTRLTVV.

This chain connects TRBV12-3 or TRBV12-4 to TRBJ2-7, with D possibly matching TRBD1 (5 bases). The length of the CDR3 is 13 residues. V was trimmed by 2 bases and J by 5 bases, leaving 10 bases between them. In nucleotides, the CDR3 is TGTGCCAGCAGTTTAATAGACAGCGACGAGCAGTACTTC. This gives the protein CASSLIDSDEQYF.

The gene calls are TRBV11-1 and TRBJ1-1; D not resolved. Germline CDR1 is SGHAT and CDR2 is FQDESV (reference sequence). Trimming left V 7 bases short and J 2 bases short, with 8 bases between. The CDR3 extends over 12 amino acids. CDR3 bases: TGTGCCAGCAAACGGGGAAACACTGAAGCTTTCTTT. As protein: CASKRGNTEAFF.

The V gene is TRBV30, the J gene TRBJ2-7; 9 nucleotides align to TRBD1. This CDR3 contains 15 residues. V lost 2 bases, J lost 0 bases, and 5 bases stayed unmatched. CDR1 and CDR2 (germline): GTSNPN, SVGIG (reference sequence). The chain's CDR3 is CAWSRPGQGSYEQYF. The CDR3 DNA sequence: TGTGCCTGGAGTCGTCCGGGACAGGGCTCCTACGAGCAGTACTTC.

This clone has only a few counts. The V and J genes are TRBV5-1 and TRBJ2-7; 9 nucleotides match TRBD1. Germline values: CDR1 SGHRS, CDR2 YFSETQ. The length of the CDR3 is 17 residues. The V segment lost 1 base and the J segment 5 bases; nucleotides outside the gene matches: 13. The CDR3 is CASSLTIGQGPSHEQYF. In DNA, the CDR3 is TGCGCCAGCAGCTTGACCATCGGACAGGGGCCATCCCACGAGCAGTACTTC.

The CDR3 DNA sequence: TGTGCCAGCAGGCCTAGCGGGGGGGCTAATGAGCAGTTCTTC. Its protein product is CASRPSGGANEQFF. The chain carries TRBV7-2 and TRBJ2-1; TRBD2 matches 12 bases. The CDR3 sequence is 14 residues long. The V gene's germline CDR1 is SGHTA and CDR2 FQGNSA. V was pared by 6 bases and J by 7 bases, with 4 bases of the junction left unmatched. Complete variable domain (other parts from reference TRBV7-2 and TRBJ2-1): GAGVSQSPSNKVTEKGKDVELRCDPISGHTALYWYRQSLGQGLEFLIYFQGNSAPDKSGLPSDRFSAERTGGSVSTLTIQRTQQEDSAVYLCASRPSGGANEQFFGPGTRLTVL.

This clone was recorded at least ten times. The chain links TRBV3-1 (or the pseudogene TRBV3-2) to TRBJ2-5; maybe TRBD2 (5 bases). V lost 0 bases, J lost 5 bases, and 13 bases lay in between. Germline V lookup: CDR1 LGHDT, CDR2 YNNKEL (reference sequence). This CDR3 comprises 15 residues. CDR3 nucleotide sequence: TGTGCCAGCAGCCAAGATCTAGGCCGCGGGGAGACCCAGTACTTC. Its translation is CASSQDLGRGETQYF.

This clone has just a few counts. The J gene is TRBJ2-2, the V gene TRBV14; 7 bases align to TRBD1. This CDR3 has 15 residues. Trimming removed 3 bases from V and 4 bases from J; junction bases left unmatched: 5. Germline V lookup: CDR1 SGHDN, CDR2 FVKESK. The CDR3 here is CASSQDRLSTGELFF. As DNA, the CDR3 is TGTGCCAGCAGCCAGGACAGGTTGAGCACCGGGGAGCTGTTTTTT.

The CDR3 sequence is CASSQDRVRSELFF. For the CDR3, the DNA is TGTGCCAGCTCACAGGACAGGGTCAGGAGTGAACTGTTTTTT. This chain joins TRBV18 and TRBJ1-4; 8 bases align to TRBD1. This CDR3 is built from 14 residues. The V and J ends lost 4 bases and 12 bases, in that order; junction bases with no gene match: 10. Germline V CDR1 and CDR2: KGHSH, LQKENI.

The rearrangement joins TRBV6-1 to TRBJ2-7; 7 nucleotides match TRBD2. CDR3 length: 16 residues. V trimming: 4 bases; J trimming: 0 bases; junction bases outside the gene matches: 9. Germline lookup yields CDR1 MNHNS and CDR2 SASEGT. This chain's CDR3 is CASSVWGGLGSYEQYF. CDR3 in DNA: TGTGCCAGCAGTGTATGGGGGGGACTGGGCTCCTACGAGCAGTACTTC.

V and J are TRBV5-4 and TRBJ1-2, with no clear D. CDR3 length equals 14 residues. Per germline, CDR1 SGHNT and CDR2 YYREEE (reference sequence). V dropped 0 bases and J dropped 2 bases, with 8 bases sitting between them. Here the CDR3 reads CASSLDGRNYGYTF. CDR3 in DNA: TGTGCCAGCAGCTTGGACGGGAGGAACTATGGCTACACCTTC.

The CDR3 reads CASSLIDRGTEAFF. CDR3 in DNA: TGTGCCAGCAGCTTAATCGACAGGGGAACTGAAGCTTTCTTT. The rearrangement joins TRBV5-6 to TRBJ1-1; 8 bases fit TRBD1. CDR1 and CDR2 (germline): SGHDT, YYEEEE. V was pared by 2 bases and J by 5 bases, with 5 bases of the junction left unmatched. CDR3 length equals 14 residues.

This clone was picked up one time. This chain links TRBV3-1 (or the pseudogene TRBV3-2) with TRBJ2-5, with 12 bases aligning to TRBD2. The CDR3 covers 14 residues. The V gene's germline CDR1 is LGHDT and CDR2 YNNKEL (reference sequence). V shed 6 bases, J shed 2 bases, and the junction held 1 base outside the gene matches. CDR3 in amino acids: CASSLAGGQETQYF. CDR3 bases: TGTGCCAGCAGTCTAGCGGGGGGGCAAGAGACCCAGTACTTC.